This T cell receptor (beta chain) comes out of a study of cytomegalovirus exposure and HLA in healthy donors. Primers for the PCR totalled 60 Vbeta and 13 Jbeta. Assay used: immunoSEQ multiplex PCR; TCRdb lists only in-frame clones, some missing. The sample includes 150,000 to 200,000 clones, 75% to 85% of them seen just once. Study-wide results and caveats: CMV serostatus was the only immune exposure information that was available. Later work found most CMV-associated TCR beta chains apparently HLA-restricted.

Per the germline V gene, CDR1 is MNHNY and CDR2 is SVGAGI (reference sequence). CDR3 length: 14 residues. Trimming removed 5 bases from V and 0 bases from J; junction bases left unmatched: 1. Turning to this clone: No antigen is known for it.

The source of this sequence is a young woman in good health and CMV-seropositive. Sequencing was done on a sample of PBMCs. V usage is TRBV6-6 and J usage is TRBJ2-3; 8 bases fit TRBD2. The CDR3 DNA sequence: TGTGCCAGCAGTCCGGGGGGGAGCACAGATACGCAGTATTTT. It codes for CASSPGGSTDTQYF.